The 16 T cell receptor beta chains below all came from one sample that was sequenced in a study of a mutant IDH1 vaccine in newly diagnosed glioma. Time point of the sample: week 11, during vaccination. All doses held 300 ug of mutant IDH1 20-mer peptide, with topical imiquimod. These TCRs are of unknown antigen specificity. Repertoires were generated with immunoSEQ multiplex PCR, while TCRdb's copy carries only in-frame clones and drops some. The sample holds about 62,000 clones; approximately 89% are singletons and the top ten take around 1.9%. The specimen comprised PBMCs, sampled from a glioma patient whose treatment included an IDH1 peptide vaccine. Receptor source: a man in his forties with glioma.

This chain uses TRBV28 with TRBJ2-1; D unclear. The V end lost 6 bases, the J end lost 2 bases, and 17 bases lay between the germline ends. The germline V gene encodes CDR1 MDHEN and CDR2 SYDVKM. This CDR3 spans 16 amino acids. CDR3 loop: CASSSVARQAYNEQFF. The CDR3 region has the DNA TGTGCCAGCAGCTCCGTTGCAAGGCAGGCCTACAATGAGCAGTTCTTC.

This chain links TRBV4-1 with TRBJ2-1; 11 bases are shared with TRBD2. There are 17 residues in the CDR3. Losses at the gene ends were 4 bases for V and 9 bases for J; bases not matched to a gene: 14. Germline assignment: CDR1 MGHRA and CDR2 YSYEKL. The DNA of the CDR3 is TGCGCCAGCAGCCTATCCTCCGCCCTAGCGGGGGGAGGTGAGCAGTTCTTC. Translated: CASSLSSALAGGGEQFF.

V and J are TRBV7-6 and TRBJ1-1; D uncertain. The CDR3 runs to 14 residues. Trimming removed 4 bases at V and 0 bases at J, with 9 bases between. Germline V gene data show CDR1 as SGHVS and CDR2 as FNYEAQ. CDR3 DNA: TGTGCCAGCAGCTACTTGCCCTTGAACACTGAAGCTTTCTTT. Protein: CASSYLPLNTEAFF.

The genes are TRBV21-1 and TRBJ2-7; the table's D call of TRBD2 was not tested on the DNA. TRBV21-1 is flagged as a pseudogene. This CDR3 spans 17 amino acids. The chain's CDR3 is CASRKNQETSGLWEQYF. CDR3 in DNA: TGTGCCAGCAGAAAAAACCAGGAGACTAGCGGGTTGTGGGAGCAGTACTTC.

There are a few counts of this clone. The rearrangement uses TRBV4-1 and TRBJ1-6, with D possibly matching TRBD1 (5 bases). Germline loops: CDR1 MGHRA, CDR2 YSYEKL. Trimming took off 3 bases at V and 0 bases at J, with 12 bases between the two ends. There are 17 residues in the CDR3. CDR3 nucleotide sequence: TGCGCCAGCAGCCAGGGGGGGATGAGCTCCTATAATTCACCCCTCCACTTT. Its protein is CASSQGGMSSYNSPLHF.

The CDR3 DNA is TGTGCCAGTACCGAGGATGGGGGAATTGCCCACAATGAGCAGTTCTTC. This gives the protein CASTEDGGIAHNEQFF. The rearrangement uses TRBV19 and TRBJ2-1; tentatively, D is TRBD1 or TRBD2 (5 bases each). The ends were cut back, 7 bases at V and 5 bases at J, with 21 bases in the middle. There are 16 residues in the CDR3. Germline loops: CDR1 LNHDA, CDR2 SQIVND (reference sequence).

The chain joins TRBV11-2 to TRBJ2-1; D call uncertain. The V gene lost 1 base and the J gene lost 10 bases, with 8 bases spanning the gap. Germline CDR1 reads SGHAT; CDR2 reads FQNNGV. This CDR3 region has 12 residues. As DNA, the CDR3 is TGTGCCAGCAGCTTAGGGCTATCAGAGCAGTTCTTC. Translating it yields CASSLGLSEQFF.

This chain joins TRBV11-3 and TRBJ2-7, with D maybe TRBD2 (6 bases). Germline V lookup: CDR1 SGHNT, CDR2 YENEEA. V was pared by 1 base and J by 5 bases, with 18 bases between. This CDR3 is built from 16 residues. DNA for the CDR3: TGTGCCAGCAGCTTAGGGCAGGGAGGAGGGGAAGACGAGCAGTACTTC. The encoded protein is CASSLGQGGGEDEQYF.

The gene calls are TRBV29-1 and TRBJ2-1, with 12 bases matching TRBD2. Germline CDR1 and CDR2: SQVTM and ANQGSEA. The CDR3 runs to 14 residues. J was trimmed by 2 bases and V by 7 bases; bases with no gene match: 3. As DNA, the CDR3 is TGCAGCGCCTGGACTAGCGGGACCTACAATGAGCAGTTCTTC. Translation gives CSAWTSGTYNEQFF.

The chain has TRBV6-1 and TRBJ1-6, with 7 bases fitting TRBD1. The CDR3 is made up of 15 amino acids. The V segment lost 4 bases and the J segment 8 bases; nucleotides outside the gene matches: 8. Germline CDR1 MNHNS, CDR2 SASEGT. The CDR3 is CASSGIGGSYSPLHF. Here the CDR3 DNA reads TGTGCCAGCAGTGGAATAGGGGGCTCTTATTCACCCCTCCACTTT.

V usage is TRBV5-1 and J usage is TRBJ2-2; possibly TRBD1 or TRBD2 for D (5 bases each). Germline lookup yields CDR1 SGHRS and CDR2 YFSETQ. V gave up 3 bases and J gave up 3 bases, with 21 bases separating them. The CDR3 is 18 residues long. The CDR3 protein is CASSYGSGTTHYTGELFF. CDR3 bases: TGCGCCAGCAGCTACGGATCCGGGACCACTCACTACACCGGGGAGCTGTTTTTT.

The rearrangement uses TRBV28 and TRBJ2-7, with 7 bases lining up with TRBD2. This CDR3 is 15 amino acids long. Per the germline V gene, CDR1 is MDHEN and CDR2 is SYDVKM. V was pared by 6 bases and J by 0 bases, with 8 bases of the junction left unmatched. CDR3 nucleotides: TGTGCCAGCAGCTACACGCGCGGGAGCTCCTACGAGCAGTACTTC. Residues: CASSYTRGSSYEQYF.

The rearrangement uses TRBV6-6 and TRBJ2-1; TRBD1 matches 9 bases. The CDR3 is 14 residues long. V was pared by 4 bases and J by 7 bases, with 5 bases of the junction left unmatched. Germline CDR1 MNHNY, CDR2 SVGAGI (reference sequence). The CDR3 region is CASSWDRDVNEQFF. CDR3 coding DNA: TGTGCCAGCAGTTGGGACAGGGATGTGAATGAGCAGTTCTTC.

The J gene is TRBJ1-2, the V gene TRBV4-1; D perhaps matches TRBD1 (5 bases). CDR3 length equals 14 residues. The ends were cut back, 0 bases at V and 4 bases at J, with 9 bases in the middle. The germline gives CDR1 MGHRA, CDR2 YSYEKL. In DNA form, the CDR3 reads TGCGCCAGCAGCCAAGATCGCGGGGCCTATGGCTACACCTTC. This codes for CASSQDRGAYGYTF.

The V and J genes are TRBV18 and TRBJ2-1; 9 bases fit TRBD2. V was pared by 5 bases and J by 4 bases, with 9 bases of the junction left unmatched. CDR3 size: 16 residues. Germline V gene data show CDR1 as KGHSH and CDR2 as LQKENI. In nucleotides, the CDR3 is TGTGCCAGCTCATTCCTTAGCGGGGGCCAATACAATGAGCAGTTCTTC. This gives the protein CASSFLSGGQYNEQFF.

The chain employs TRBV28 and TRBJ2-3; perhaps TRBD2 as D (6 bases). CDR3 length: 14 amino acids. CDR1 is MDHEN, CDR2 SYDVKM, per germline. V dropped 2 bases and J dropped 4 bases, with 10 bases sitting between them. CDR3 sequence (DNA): TGTGCCAGCAGTTTAACGGGAGAGGCAGATACGCAGTATTTT. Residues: CASSLTGEADTQYF.